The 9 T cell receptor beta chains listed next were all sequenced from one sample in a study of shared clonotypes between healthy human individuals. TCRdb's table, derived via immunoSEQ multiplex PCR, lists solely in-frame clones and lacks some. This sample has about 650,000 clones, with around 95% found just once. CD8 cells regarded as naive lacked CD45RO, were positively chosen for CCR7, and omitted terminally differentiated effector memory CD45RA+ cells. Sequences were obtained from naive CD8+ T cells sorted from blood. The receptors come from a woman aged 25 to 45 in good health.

In DNA, the CDR3 is TGTGCCAGCAGTCCCCCCGCGGGACCCGTATCGTGGAACACTGAAGCTTTCTTT. It codes for CASSPPAGPVSWNTEAFF. This chain connects TRBV27 to TRBJ1-1, with D perhaps matching TRBD1 (5 bases). Germline loops: CDR1 MNHEY, CDR2 SMNVEV (reference sequence). This CDR3 is 18 amino acids long. V shed 5 bases and J shed 1 base, with 23 bases lying between them.

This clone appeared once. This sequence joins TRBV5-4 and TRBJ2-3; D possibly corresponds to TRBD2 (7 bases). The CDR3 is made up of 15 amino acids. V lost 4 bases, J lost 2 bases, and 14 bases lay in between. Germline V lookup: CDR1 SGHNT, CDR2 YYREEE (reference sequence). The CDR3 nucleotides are TGTGCCAGCAGCGAGGGGGGGTTCCACACAGATACGCAGTATTTT. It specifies CASSEGGFHTDTQYF. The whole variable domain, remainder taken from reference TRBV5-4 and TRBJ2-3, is ETGVTQSPTHLIKTRGQQVTLRCSSQSGHNTVSWYQQALGQGPQFIFQYYREEENGRGNFPPRFSGLQFPNYSSELNVNALELDDSALYLCASSEGGFHTDTQYFGPGTRLTVL.

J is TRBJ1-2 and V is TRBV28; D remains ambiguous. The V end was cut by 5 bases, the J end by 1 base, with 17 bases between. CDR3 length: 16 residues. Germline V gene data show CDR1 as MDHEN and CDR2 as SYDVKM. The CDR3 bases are TGTGCCAGCAGTACCAGCCCGTTCACAAATAACTATGGCTACACCTTC. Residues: CASSTSPFTNNYGYTF.

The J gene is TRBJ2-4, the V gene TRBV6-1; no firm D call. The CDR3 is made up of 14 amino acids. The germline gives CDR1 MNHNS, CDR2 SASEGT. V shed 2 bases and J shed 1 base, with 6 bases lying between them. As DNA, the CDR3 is TGTGCCAGCAGTGAACTAAGGGCCAAAAACATTCAGTACTTC. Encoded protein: CASSELRAKNIQYF.

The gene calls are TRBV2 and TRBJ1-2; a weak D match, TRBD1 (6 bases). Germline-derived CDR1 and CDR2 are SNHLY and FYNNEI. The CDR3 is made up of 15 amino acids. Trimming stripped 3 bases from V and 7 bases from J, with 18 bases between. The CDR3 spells CASSDSGVLVGGYTF. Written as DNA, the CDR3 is TGTGCCAGCAGTGATTCAGGGGTCTTAGTGGGTGGCTACACCTTC.

The DNA of the CDR3 is TGTGCCAGCAGCTTGGTGGGGACAGGGTACAATGAGCAGTTCTTC. Encoded protein: CASSLVGTGYNEQFF. This sequence joins TRBV5-4 and TRBJ2-1; 9 nucleotides match TRBD1. V lost 0 bases to trimming and J lost 4 bases; unmatched junction nucleotides: 2. Looked up from germline, CDR1 is SGHNT and CDR2 is YYREEE (reference sequence). The CDR3 loop spans 15 amino acids.

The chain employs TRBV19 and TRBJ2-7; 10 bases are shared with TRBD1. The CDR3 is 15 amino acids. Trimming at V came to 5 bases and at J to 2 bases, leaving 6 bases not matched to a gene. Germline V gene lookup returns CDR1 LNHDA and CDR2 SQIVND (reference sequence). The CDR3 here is CASSYDRGQTYEQYF. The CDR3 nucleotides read TGTGCCAGTAGTTACGACAGGGGGCAGACCTACGAGCAGTACTTC.

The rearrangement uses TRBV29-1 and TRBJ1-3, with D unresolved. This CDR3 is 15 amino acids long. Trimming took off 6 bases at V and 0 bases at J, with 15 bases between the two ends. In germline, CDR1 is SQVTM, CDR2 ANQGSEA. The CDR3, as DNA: TGCAGCGTGGTCGGTGAGGGAAGCTCTGGAAACACCATATATTTT. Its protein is CSVVGEGSSGNTIYF.

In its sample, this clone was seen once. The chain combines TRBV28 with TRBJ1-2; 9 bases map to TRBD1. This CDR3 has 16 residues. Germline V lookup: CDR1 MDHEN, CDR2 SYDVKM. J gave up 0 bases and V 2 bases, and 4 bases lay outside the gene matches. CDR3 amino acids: CASSLTGGLANYGYTF. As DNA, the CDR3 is TGTGCCAGCAGTTTAACAGGGGGCCTCGCTAACTATGGCTACACCTTC.